These T cell receptor beta chains were read from a single sample in a study of shared clonotypes between healthy human individuals. Method: immunoSEQ multiplex PCR; TCRdb's copy keeps in-frame clones and lacks some. The sample shows under 1,100,000 clones, around 78% of them seen only once. Sequencing was performed on memory CD4+ T cells from PBMCs. These receptors were taken from a man younger than 35 in good health. Some clones in this sample may be carry-over from other donors' samples. CDR3s include the opening cysteine and the closing phenylalanine or tryptophan. Each record gives: D gene, V gene, clone size, J gene, CDR3 DNA, CDR3 protein. D genes are given only for firm matches. Not all rows give a size; the values are once, few, many and, for expanded clones, a class.

-	TRBV5-4	-	TRBJ1-1	TGTGCCAGCAGCCCGAATGCCGGGGGTCAGAACACTGAAGCTTTCTTT	CASSPNAGGQNTEAFF
-	TRBV4-1	-	TRBJ1-2	TGCGCCAGCAGCCAGGGTGACAGGCGAGGGGGCTACACCTTC	CASSQGDRRGGYTF
-	TRBV13	once	TRBJ2-5	TGTGCCAGCAGCCTACCGGACAGTCGCTTGACCCAGTACTTC	CASSLPDSRLTQYF
-	TRBV27	-	TRBJ2-1	TGTGCCAGCAGTTTACTAGCCTCCTACAATGAGCAGTTCTTC	CASSLLASYNEQFF
-	TRBV5-1	-	TRBJ2-2	TGCGCCAGCAGCTGGACAGAGCTGAACACCGGGGAGCTGTTTTTT	CASSWTELNTGELFF
TRBD2	TRBV7-6	-	TRBJ2-3	TGTGCCAGCAGCTTAGGCGGACTAGCGGTCACAGATACGCAGTATTTT	CASSLGGLAVTDTQYF
-	TRBV6-1	few	TRBJ2-7	TGTGCCAGCACCAAGGGACTTACGGTTACCTACGAGCAGTACTTC	CASTKGLTVTYEQYF
-	TRBV7-2	-	TRBJ2-7	TGTGCCAGCAGCTTCCTCCGGGAAAACTACGAGCAGTACTTC	CASSFLRENYEQYF
-	TRBV18	once	TRBJ1-3	TGTGCCAGCTCACAACTGGACAGCTTCTCTGGAAACACCATATATTTT	CASSQLDSFSGNTIYF
-	TRBV14	-	TRBJ2-2	TGTGCCAGCAGCCACAAAAACACCGGGGAGCTGTTTTTT	CASSHKNTGELFF
TRBD1	TRBV7-2	-	TRBJ1-2	TGTGCCAGCAGCTCCCAGGGACAGGGGGCATATGGCTACACCTTC	CASSSQGQGAYGYTF
-	TRBV4-2	-	TRBJ2-2	TGTGCCAGCAGCCAGTCCACGGGACTTAACACCGGGGAGCTGTTTTTT	CASSQSTGLNTGELFF
TRBD2	TRBV5-1	once	TRBJ2-5	TGCGCCAGCAGTTCGCTAGCGGGAGGAACGGGCAGACAGACCCAGTACTTC	CASSSLAGGTGRQTQYF
TRBD2	TRBV27	-	TRBJ2-1	TGTGCCAGCAGTACCCCCGGGACTAGCGGGACGGGTGAGCAGTTCTTC	CASSTPGTSGTGEQFF
-	TRBV7-8	once	TRBJ2-1	TGTGCCAGCAGCCTAGGGCAAGCCCCCTACAATGAGCAGTTCTTC	CASSLGQAPYNEQFF
TRBD2	TRBV15	many	TRBJ2-1	TGTGCCACCAGCCGCGCGGGGAGACTAGCGGGAGGGGGGATATACAATGAGCAGTTCTTC	CATSRAGRLAGGGIYNEQFF
-	TRBV7-2	-	TRBJ2-1	TGTGCCAGCAGCCCCCCCTCCTACAATGAGCAGTTCTTC	CASSPPSYNEQFF
TRBD1	TRBV7-2	-	TRBJ1-3	TGTGCCAGCAGCTTCCTAGGGACAGGGGCTGGAAACACCATATATTTT	CASSFLGTGAGNTIYF
-	TRBV4-3	-	TRBJ2-1	TGCGCCAGCAGCCAGGAAAAGGGGGAGTGGGTTAATGAGCAGTTCTTC	CASSQEKGEWVNEQFF
TRBD1	TRBV19	-	TRBJ1-3	TGTGCCAGTAGTGTCGACAGGGGTGGAAACACCATATATTTT	CASSVDRGGNTIYF
TRBD1	TRBV6-5	-	TRBJ1-1	TGTGCCAGCAGTTGGACAGGTCCCGGGACAGGGGATGGAGCTTTCTTT	CASSWTGPGTGDGAFF
TRBD2	TRBV23-1	-	TRBJ2-7	TGCGCCAGCGGATCATGGGGCAGGCTAGGACTAGCGGGATACTACGAGCAGTACTTC	CASGSWGRLGLAGYYEQYF
TRBD1	TRBV7-2	-	TRBJ1-2	TGTGCCAGCAGCTTCCAAGACAGGGAAAACTATGGCTACACCTTC	CASSFQDRENYGYTF
-	TRBV6-1	-	TRBJ2-4	TGTGCCAGCACCCAGTGGACCGTAGCCAAAAACATTCAGTACTTC	CASTQWTVAKNIQYF
-	TRBV30	many	TRBJ2-5	TGTGCCTGGAGTTGGGGAGAGACCCAGTACTTC	CAWSWGETQYF
TRBD1	TRBV28	-	TRBJ2-7	TGTGCCAGCAGTTCAGCCGGGACAGGTAAAAACTACGAGCAGTACTTC	CASSSAGTGKNYEQYF
-	TRBV6-1	-	TRBJ1-6	TGTGCCAGCACCCCTGGGCAGGGAATCAATTCACCCCTCCACTTT	CASTPGQGINSPLHF
-	TRBV29-1	-	TRBJ1-2	TGCAGCGTTGGTTTTCCATCAAGTGGCTACACCTTC	CSVGFPSSGYTF
-	TRBV2	-	TRBJ2-5	TGTGCCAGCAGTGGGGGAGCGGGCGTAGAGACCCAGTACTTC	CASSGGAGVETQYF
-	TRBV7-2	-	TRBJ2-5	TGTGCCAGCAGCTTAAGGTCACAGACTCAAGAGACCCAGTACTTC	CASSLRSQTQETQYF
-	TRBV2	-	TRBJ2-6	TGTGCCAGCAGTGTTTTTCAGGGGCGAAGCTCTGGGGCCAACGTCCTGACTTTC	CASSVFQGRSSGANVLTF
TRBD1	TRBV5-8	once	TRBJ2-5	TGTGCCAGCAGCCCTGGACAGGGACAAGAGACCCAGTACTTC	CASSPGQGQETQYF